This T cell receptor (beta chain) was sequenced for a study of glioma-infiltrating T cells. The iRepertoire nested amplicon-rescue multiplex PCR amplified TCR alpha and beta CDR3s from RNA. MiXCR was run by TCRdb on the multiplex PCR reads, yielding one entry per CDR3 protein. The sample has 300,000 to 450,000 distinct CDR3 sequences, roughly two fifths seen once. In this sample, this clonotype turned up a few times. The sample was glioma tissue, nonneoplastic brain tissue, or PBMCs (not recorded which). The clonotype originates from a human donor with low-grade glioma or glioblastoma, undergoing nonglioma brain surgery, or in good health (not recorded which).

CDR3 bases: TGTGCCAGCAGTGAAAAAGCAGGCGTCGGGACGCAGTATTTT. It translates to CASSEKAGVGTQYF. The chain recombines TRBV28 with TRBJ2-3; D unresolved. Germline V gene sequence: CDR1 MDHEN, CDR2 SYDVKM. The germline V and J ends were trimmed by 5 bases and 9 bases, with 18 bases remaining between them. The CDR3 extends over 14 amino acids.